These 25 T cell receptor beta chains were all obtained from the same sample, sequenced in a study of blood T cell repertoires in COVID-19. The table came from immunoSEQ multiplex PCR; TCRdb's copy has only in-frame clones and leaves some out. The data hold around 42,000 clones, with more than 70% observed a single time. Sequencing used peripheral blood. These receptors were collected from a man aged 65-85 years with acute or convalescent COVID-19.

A word on this clone: Other nucleotide sequences in the sample specify the same CDR3. The rearrangement uses TRBV7-9 and TRBJ2-1; the match to TRBD2 covers 13 bases. The J segment lost 6 bases and the V segment lost 5 bases, leaving 4 bases of the junction unmatched. From germline, CDR1 is SEHNR and CDR2 FQNEAQ (reference sequence). The CDR3 extends over 15 amino acids. Here the CDR3 DNA reads TGTGCCAGCAGCCGACTAGCGGGGGGATTCAATGAGCAGTTCTTC. As protein: CASSRLAGGFNEQFF. The entire variable domain, with the rest obtained from reference TRBV7-9 and TRBJ2-1, is as follows: DTGVSQNPRHKITKRGQNVTFRCDPISEHNRLYWYRQTLGQGPEFLTYFQNEAQLEKSRLLSDRFSAERPKGSFSTLEIQRTEQGDSAMYLCASSRLAGGFNEQFFGPGTRLTVL.

The chain joins TRBV24-1 to TRBJ2-3, with 10 positions matching TRBD2. The CDR3 length is 16 residues. The germline V gene has CDR1 KGHDR and CDR2 SFDVKD. V trimming: 2 bases; J trimming: 4 bases; junction bases outside the gene matches: 5. CDR3 bases: TGTGCCACCAGTGATTCCGGGACTAGCGTTGCAGATACGCAGTATTTT. This sequence encodes CATSDSGTSVADTQYF.

V usage is TRBV30 and J usage is TRBJ2-5, with TRBD2 identical over 8 bases. The CDR3 has 14 amino acids. Losses at the gene ends were 1 base for V and 5 bases for J; bases not matched to a gene: 6. Germline CDR1 reads GTSNPN; CDR2 reads SVGIG (reference sequence). Here the CDR3 DNA reads TGTGCCTGGAGTGGAAACCCGGGGGGGGAGACCCAGTACTTC. Protein sequence: CAWSGNPGGETQYF.

This clone appeared once. This chain links TRBV27 with TRBJ2-1; 9 bases match TRBD2. Germline values: CDR1 MNHEY, CDR2 SMNVEV (reference sequence). The J segment lost 3 bases and the V segment lost 8 bases, leaving 5 bases of the junction unmatched. The CDR3 spans 14 residues. CDR3 region: CASGVAGVYNEQFF. DNA for the CDR3: TGTGCCAGCGGGGTAGCGGGAGTCTACAATGAGCAGTTCTTC.

V gene TRBV9 combines with J gene TRBJ1-3, with 7 bases matching TRBD1. J gave up 1 base and V 4 bases, and 5 bases lay outside the gene matches. This CDR3 has 15 residues. CDR1 and CDR2 from the germline V gene are SGDLS and YYNGEE. CDR3 bases: TGTGCCAGCAGCCCTCCAGGGGGTTCTGGAAACACCATATATTTT. Residues: CASSPPGGSGNTIYF.

This chain links TRBV6-2 or TRBV6-3 with TRBJ2-5; 8 nucleotides line up with TRBD2. The V and J ends lost 7 bases and 7 bases, in that order; junction bases with no gene match: 14. CDR1 and CDR2 (germline): MNHEY, SVGEGT. This CDR3 is built from 15 residues. The CDR3 DNA reads TGTGCCAGCAACCCCCTCTCCGGGAGGGCCGGGACCCAGTACTTC. It specifies CASNPLSGRAGTQYF.

A note on this clone: This specimen includes other DNA sequences encoding the same CDR3. The chain has TRBV18 and TRBJ1-1, with D possibly matching TRBD1 (5 bases). The germline V gene has CDR1 KGHSH and CDR2 LQKENI. There are 13 residues in the CDR3. Trimming removed 4 bases from V and 1 base from J, with 7 bases in between. CDR3 coding DNA: TGTGCCAGCTCACAACAGGAGAACACTGAAGCTTTCTTT. This gives the protein CASSQQENTEAFF.

The CDR3 spells CASSRTGDLVGYTF. The CDR3 region has the DNA TGCGCCAGCAGTCGGACAGGGGATCTCGTGGGCTACACCTTC. The rearrangement joins TRBV4-3 to TRBJ1-2; 9 bases line up with TRBD1. Per the germline V gene, CDR1 is LGHNA and CDR2 is YSLEER. The trim removed 6 bases at V and 8 bases at J, leaving 10 bases unmatched. This CDR3 is 14 amino acids long.

This chain joins TRBV7-8 and TRBJ2-5, with a possible D match to TRBD2 (6 bases). The CDR3 has 17 amino acids. From germline, CDR1 is SGHVS and CDR2 FQNEAQ. Trimming pared 4 bases from V and 4 bases from J, leaving 22 bases between. CDR3 residues: CASSYLSGTLGPETQYF. The CDR3 DNA reads TGTGCCAGCAGCTACCTCTCCGGGACTTTAGGGCCAGAGACCCAGTACTTC.

The V and J genes are TRBV29-1 and TRBJ1-5, with TRBD1 identical over 7 bases. The CDR3 covers 12 residues. CDR1 and CDR2 from the germline V gene are SQVTM and ANQGSEA. V shed 6 bases, J shed 6 bases, and the junction held 5 bases outside the gene matches. For the CDR3, the DNA is TGCAGCGTGCGACAGGGTAGTCAGCCCCAGCATTTT. Translated: CSVRQGSQPQHF.

The chain recombines TRBV6-5 with TRBJ2-7, with 9 positions matching TRBD1. Germline V lookup: CDR1 MNHEY, CDR2 SVGAGI. With V trimmed by 9 bases and J by 5 bases, 11 bases remained unmatched. CDR3 length: 14 amino acids. The CDR3: CASSSDRGFDEQYF. For the CDR3, the DNA is TGTGCCAGTTCCTCGGACAGGGGCTTCGACGAGCAGTACTTC.

This clone came up once. The chain uses TRBV6-4 and TRBJ1-4; perhaps TRBD1 as D (6 bases). Per the germline V gene, CDR1 is MRHNA and CDR2 is SNTAGT. V gave up 6 bases and J gave up 4 bases, with 18 bases separating them. This CDR3 is 16 amino acids long. The CDR3 sequence is CASRPSRGAGNEKLFF. CDR3 bases: TGTGCCAGCAGACCCTCACGGGGGGCAGGTAATGAAAAACTGTTTTTT.

This sequence joins TRBV5-4 and TRBJ1-6, with a tentative D call TRBD1 (5 bases). Trimming pared 4 bases from V and 9 bases from J, leaving 14 bases between. CDR1 is SGHNT, CDR2 YYREEE, per germline (reference sequence). This CDR3 contains 14 residues. This CDR3 reads CASSPETAFSPLHF. The CDR3 DNA is TGTGCCAGCAGCCCCGAGACAGCGTTTTCACCCCTCCACTTT.

The chain combines TRBV24-1 with TRBJ2-2; D is uncertain. CDR3 length: 11 amino acids. In germline, CDR1 is KGHDR, CDR2 SFDVKD. V lost 9 bases and J 7 bases, leaving 8 bases between the germline ends. The CDR3 DNA reads TGTGCCACCCGACTGGACGGGGAGCTGTTTTTT. Protein sequence: CATRLDGELFF.

CDR3 in DNA: TGTGCCAGCAGCAAAAGGGCTAGCGGGAGCCCCCTCCCGGACAATGAGCAGTTCTTC. It translates to CASSKRASGSPLPDNEQFF. V is TRBV27 and J is TRBJ2-1; 10 bases fit TRBD2. CDR3 length: 19 residues. Per germline, CDR1 MNHEY and CDR2 SMNVEV (reference sequence). V lost 6 bases, J lost 5 bases, and 19 bases stayed unmatched.

The V call is TRBV9, the J call TRBJ1-3; D gene unclear. This CDR3 region has 16 residues. Germline CDR1 and CDR2: SGDLS and YYNGEE. Trimming pared 3 bases from V and 0 bases from J, leaving 13 bases between. The CDR3 sequence: CASSGSGFHSGNTIYF. The DNA of the CDR3 is TGTGCCAGCAGCGGCTCCGGGTTCCACTCTGGAAACACCATATATTTT.

The chain joins TRBV9 to TRBJ2-1, with 8 bases identical to TRBD2. The CDR3 sequence is 13 residues long. CDR1 and CDR2 from the germline V gene are SGDLS and YYNGEE. Trimming removed 10 bases from V and 9 bases from J; junction bases left unmatched: 12. CDR3 nucleotides: TGTGCCGGATCCCGGGTGGGGACTAGTGAGCAGTTCTTC. It translates to CAGSRVGTSEQFF.

DNA for the CDR3: TGTGCCATCAGGATAGCGGGAGGTGCTAATGAGCAGTTCTTC. It is translated as CAIRIAGGANEQFF. This rearrangement joins TRBV28 to TRBJ2-1, with 10 positions matching TRBD2. CDR3 length equals 14 residues. The germline V gene has CDR1 MDHEN and CDR2 SYDVKM. V lost 10 bases and J lost 7; bases outside the gene matches: 10. Combining the CDR3 with reference TRBV28 and TRBJ2-1 gives the whole variable domain DVKVTQSSRYLVKRTGEKVFLECVQDMDHENMFWYRQDPGLGLRLIYFSYDVKMKEKGDIPEGYSVSREKKERFSLILESASTNQTSMYLCAIRIAGGANEQFFGPGTRLTVL.

The chain joins TRBV28 to TRBJ1-2, with D unclear. The germline V gene encodes CDR1 MDHEN and CDR2 SYDVKM. The germline V and J ends were trimmed by 2 bases and 2 bases, with 9 bases remaining between them. CDR3 length: 14 amino acids. CDR3: CASSLILSNYGYTF. CDR3 DNA sequence: TGTGCCAGCAGTTTAATTCTTTCCAACTATGGCTACACCTTC.

This chain connects TRBV15 to TRBJ1-2, with TRBD1 identical over 7 bases. J gave up 5 bases and V 4 bases, and 13 bases lay outside the gene matches. CDR1 is LNHNV and CDR2 is YYDKDF in the germline V gene (reference sequence). The CDR3 covers 16 residues. The CDR3 loop reads CATSTSGQRALYGYTF. CDR3 DNA: TGTGCCACCAGCACCTCGGGACAGCGAGCCCTATATGGCTACACCTTC.

The chain employs TRBV5-1 and TRBJ2-3, with TRBD2 matching 8 bases. Germline CDR1 reads SGHRS; CDR2 reads YFSETQ. V dropped 6 bases and J dropped 5; count of bases not matched to a gene: 8. The CDR3 length is 14 residues. CDR3 in DNA: TGCGCCAGCAAAAAAGCGGGAGTTATAGATACGCAGTATTTT. It is translated as CASKKAGVIDTQYF.

This sequence joins TRBV6-6 and TRBJ2-7; D possibly corresponds to TRBD1 (7 bases). CDR3 length: 14 amino acids. V lost 2 bases to trimming and J lost 6 bases, with 14 bases between them. The V gene's germline CDR1 is MNHNY and CDR2 SVGAGI (reference sequence). CDR3 sequence: CASSYIDQGGEQYF. For the CDR3, the DNA is TGTGCCAGCAGTTACATTGACCAGGGGGGCGAGCAGTACTTC.

The chain links TRBV11-2 to TRBJ1-4, with 8 bases identical to TRBD1. With 5 bases clipped from V and 6 bases from J, the junction kept 5 bases outside the gene matches. CDR3 length: 14 amino acids. Germline loops: CDR1 SGHAT, CDR2 FQNNGV. CDR3 DNA sequence: TGTGCCAGCAGCCTGACAGGGGTCGATGAAAAACTGTTTTTT. Protein sequence: CASSLTGVDEKLFF. The full variable domain, its missing parts supplied by reference TRBV11-2 and TRBJ1-4, is EAGVAQSPRYKIIEKRQSVAFWCNPISGHATLYWYQQILGQGPKLLIQFQNNGVVDDSQLPKDRFSAERLKGVDSTLKIQPAKLEDSAVYLCASSLTGVDEKLFFGSGTQLSVL.

The rearrangement links TRBV27 to TRBJ1-6, with TRBD1 matching over 8 bases. Germline V gene lookup returns CDR1 MNHEY and CDR2 SMNVEV (reference sequence). The CDR3 extends over 17 amino acids. V gave up 5 bases and J gave up 10 bases; unmatched junction bases: 16. The CDR3 DNA sequence: TGTGCCAGCAGTCCCAGGACAGGGATTGAATATGGATCACCCCTCCACTTT. It translates to CASSPRTGIEYGSPLHF.

This chain uses TRBV6-1 with TRBJ1-1, with D uncertain. CDR1 is MNHNS and CDR2 is SASEGT in the germline V gene. The CDR3 is 16 residues long. V lost 1 base and J lost 4, with 16 bases in between. CDR3 region: CASSEEPVEEGTEAFF. The CDR3 DNA sequence: TGTGCCAGCAGTGAAGAACCGGTGGAGGAAGGCACTGAAGCTTTCTTT.